This T cell receptor (beta chain) was recovered during a study of PD-1 blockade in classical Hodgkin lymphoma. Notes on the study in general: A reduction in baseline TCR diversity was reportedly seen in newly diagnosed patients relative to healthy donors.

Notes on this clone: The target antigen is unknown. Other DNA sequences of this sample code for an identical CDR3.

Described time point: cycle 4 day 1 (C4D1), after 6 weeks of nivolumab. Relapses following autologous stem cell transplantation were seen in all patients, with brentuximab vedotin exposure varying. TCRdb's table, derived via immunoSEQ multiplex PCR, lists solely in-frame clones and lacks some. Of about 28,000 clones in the sample, 80% were seen once. The clonotype originates from a human donor with classical Hodgkin lymphoma. Sequencing used peripheral blood mononuclear cells (PBMCs), obtained before the fourth cycle of nivolumab.

This chain's CDR3 is CASSEILVSETQYF. In DNA, the CDR3 is TGTGCCAGCAGTGAGATACTAGTATCAGAGACCCAGTACTTC. The V and J genes are TRBV6-1 and TRBJ2-5; D possibly corresponds to TRBD2 (5 bases). Germline V gene sequence: CDR1 MNHNS, CDR2 SASEGT. CDR3 length: 14 residues. With 3 bases removed from V and 4 bases from J, the gap between germline ends came to 12 bases.